This T cell receptor beta chain was sequenced in a study of shared clonotypes between healthy human individuals. Points from the study as a whole: In contrast to clonotypes shared by all four donors, non-shared clonotypes had lower generation probabilities.

This clone was seen only once. No antigen is known for it. Only in-frame clones appear in the TCRdb table, and some are missing; sequencing was by immunoSEQ multiplex PCR. The repertoire consists of some 2,100,000 clones, with roughly 95% occurring once and the leading ten covering 0.13%. The trim removed 6 bases at V and 3 bases at J, leaving 7 bases unmatched. The CDR3 contains 15 residues. Germline V gene sequence: CDR1 SEHNR, CDR2 FQNEAQ (reference sequence). The TCR comes from a man younger than 35 in good health. Sequencing used naive CD4+ T cells sorted from blood. The subset: CD45RA+ positively selected. The chain recombines TRBV7-9 with TRBJ2-5; 10 nucleotides line up with TRBD1. DNA for the CDR3: TGTGCCAGCAGTACGAGGGACAGGGGAAAAGAGACCCAGTACTTC. Its translation is CASSTRDRGKETQYF.